These T cell receptor beta chains were read from a single sample in a study of blood T cell repertoires in COVID-19. TCRdb keeps only in-frame clones here, not all; method: immunoSEQ multiplex PCR. The sample lists roughly 160,000 clones; about 88% were seen once. Sample: peripheral blood. These receptors came from a man aged 40-50 years with acute or convalescent COVID-19. The CDR3 runs from the conserved cysteine through the conserved F or W. A D gene is named only where the DNA matches it firmly. Not every row has a clone size; where given, it reads once, few, many or a size class.

>TRBV19|TRBJ1-5|TRBD1|.
CASRQGKDQPQHF
TGTGCCAGTCGACAGGGGAAGGATCAGCCCCAGCATTTT
>TRBV7-6|TRBJ1-2|TRBD1|.
CASSLGQDLGYTF
TGTGCCAGCAGCCTGGGACAGGATCTCGGCTACACCTTC
>TRBV19|TRBJ1-2|.|.
CASSTPGPPNGYTF
TGTGCCAGTAGTACGCCAGGGCCGCCAAATGGCTACACCTTC
>TRBV4-2|TRBJ1-4|TRBD1|.
CASSQAGDSTEKLFF
TGTGCCAGCAGCCAAGCTGGGGACAGTACAGAAAAACTGTTTTTT
>TRBV11-3|TRBJ2-3|TRBD2|.
CASSVGLAGGTSSTDTQYF
TGTGCCAGCAGCGTGGGACTAGCGGGGGGAACCTCTAGCACAGATACGCAGTATTTT
>TRBV6-5|TRBJ1-3|.|few
CASSMNGATGNTIYF
TGTGCCAGCAGTATGAATGGGGCCACGGGAAACACCATATATTTT
>TRBV5-8|TRBJ1-6|TRBD1|.
CASSLLTGVSSPLHF
TGTGCCAGCAGCTTGTTGACAGGGGTATCCTCACCCCTCCACTTT
>TRBV2|TRBJ2-3|.|.
CASSTYQTDTQYF
TGTGCCAGCAGTACGTACCAGACAGATACGCAGTATTTT
>TRBV5-6|TRBJ2-7|.|few
CASSLVSGFYEQYF
TGTGCCAGCAGCTTGGTTTCAGGGTTCTACGAGCAGTACTTC
>TRBV6-5|TRBJ1-1|.|.
CASSNIYTEAFF
TGTGCCAGCAGCAACATCTACACTGAAGCTTTCTTT
>TRBV6-4|TRBJ2-3|TRBD1|.
CASSDSNRGSDTQYF
TGTGCCAGCAGTGACTCGAACAGGGGCTCAGATACGCAGTATTTT
>TRBV3-1/TRBV3-2|TRBJ1-2|.|.
CASSQEGTSLRGYTF
TGTGCCAGCAGCCAAGAAGGGACTAGTCTGCGAGGCTACACCTTC
>TRBV10-3|TRBJ2-6|.|.
CAISAADRSGANVLTF
TGTGCCATCAGTGCGGCGGATAGATCTGGGGCCAACGTCCTGACTTTC
>TRBV18|TRBJ1-5|.|.
CASSLAGSGGASNQPQHF
TGTGCCAGCTCCCTGGCGGGTTCGGGGGGGGCGAGCAATCAGCCCCAGCATTTT
>TRBV2|TRBJ2-7|.|.
CASSGLGEAYEQYF
TGTGCCAGCAGTGGGTTAGGGGAGGCCTACGAGCAGTACTTC
>TRBV6-1|TRBJ1-1|.|.
CASSEGGVRAEAFF
TGTGCCAGCAGTGAAGGGGGGGTTCGCGCTGAAGCTTTCTTT
>TRBV18|TRBJ1-2|.|.
CASSQAAAGGLARYTF
TGTGCCAGCTCACAAGCGGCCGCGGGGGGGCTCGCACGATACACCTTC
>TRBV9|TRBJ1-1|.|.
CASSSSGANTEAFF
TGTGCCAGCAGCTCTAGTGGAGCGAACACTGAAGCTTTCTTT
>TRBV5-4|TRBJ1-4|TRBD1|.
CASSRGTGRNEKLFF
TGTGCCAGCAGCCGCGGGACAGGAAGGAATGAAAAACTGTTTTTT
>TRBV6-5|TRBJ1-5|.|.
CASRPTGSNQPQHF
TGTGCCAGCCGACCCACAGGGAGCAATCAGCCCCAGCATTTT
>TRBV6-2/TRBV6-3|TRBJ2-7|TRBD2|.
CASSPGLAGKNEQYF
TGTGCCAGCAGTCCGGGACTAGCGGGGAAGAACGAGCAGTACTTC
>TRBV7-9|TRBJ1-1|TRBD1|.
CASRSGTGVVLNTEAFF
TGTGCCAGCAGGTCTGGGACAGGGGTCGTCCTGAACACTGAAGCTTTCTTT
>TRBV5-1|TRBJ1-1|TRBD1|.
CASGDRANTEAFF
TGCGCCAGCGGAGACAGGGCCAACACTGAAGCTTTCTTT
>TRBV7-9|TRBJ1-3|TRBD1|.
CASSLAGQASGNTIYF
TGTGCCAGCAGCTTAGCCGGACAGGCCTCTGGAAACACCATATATTTT
>TRBV6-5|TRBJ1-5|.|.
CASSWGRGENQPQHF
TGTGCCAGCAGCTGGGGGAGGGGCGAAAATCAGCCCCAGCATTTT
>TRBV30|TRBJ2-1|.|.
CAWSVGLPNGEQFF
TGTGCCTGGAGTGTAGGACTCCCAAACGGTGAGCAGTTCTTC
>TRBV28|TRBJ1-1|.|.
CASMTGGTEAFF
TGTGCCAGCATGACAGGCGGCACTGAAGCTTTCTTT
>TRBV5-4|TRBJ2-5|TRBD1|many
CASSPGQRQETQYF
TGTGCCAGCAGTCCGGGACAGCGACAAGAGACCCAGTACTTC
>TRBV7-2|TRBJ1-6|.|.
CASSLLQDSPLHF
TGTGCCAGCAGCCTTCTACAGGATTCGCCCCTCCACTTT
>TRBV11-3|TRBJ2-5|TRBD1|.
CASSSGQGAGETQYF
TGTGCCAGCAGCTCTGGACAGGGGGCCGGGGAGACCCAGTACTTC
>TRBV9|TRBJ2-2|TRBD2|.
CASSVAPGTSGGDTGELFF
TGTGCCAGCAGCGTAGCTCCTGGGACTAGCGGGGGGGACACCGGGGAGCTGTTTTTT
>TRBV3-1/TRBV3-2|TRBJ2-2|.|.
CASSQGAGGELFF
TGTGCCAGCAGCCAGGGGGCTGGAGGGGAGCTGTTTTTT
>TRBV5-6|TRBJ1-4|TRBD1|.
CASSTPIPGGLSAEKLFF
TGTGCCAGCAGTACCCCGATTCCAGGGGGTTTGAGTGCTGAAAAACTGTTTTTT
>TRBV30|TRBJ2-3|.|.
CAAGYGTDTQYF
TGTGCCGCGGGGTACGGCACAGATACGCAGTATTTT
>TRBV10-3|TRBJ1-2|.|.
CAISGIGDGYTF
TGTGCCATCAGTGGAATAGGGGATGGCTACACCTTC
>TRBV10-2|TRBJ2-3|.|.
CASYYRVVTDTQYF
TGCGCCAGTTATTACAGGGTAGTGACAGATACGCAGTATTTT
>TRBV3-1/TRBV3-2|TRBJ2-7|.|.
CASSQDSTFYEQYF
TGTGCCAGCAGCCAGGACAGTACCTTCTACGAGCAGTACTTC
>TRBV6-4|TRBJ2-1|TRBD2|.
CASSDSGLAGFYNEQFF
TGTGCCAGCAGTGACTCGGGACTAGCGGGGTTCTACAATGAGCAGTTCTTC
>TRBV9|TRBJ1-1|.|.
CASSVGTTNTEAFF
TGTGCCAGCAGCGTAGGAACTACCAACACTGAAGCTTTCTTT
>TRBV7-7|TRBJ2-5|.|.
CASSLGPRGLGETQYF
TGTGCCAGCAGCTTAGGCCCCCGGGGGTTAGGGGAGACCCAGTACTTC
>TRBV12-3/TRBV12-4|TRBJ1-5|.|.
CASSKNSNQPQHF
TGTGCCAGCAGTAAGAACTCCAATCAGCCCCAGCATTTT
>TRBV5-8|TRBJ1-1|.|.
CASTTRAQQGRNTEAFF
TGTGCCAGCACCACACGAGCTCAGCAGGGGCGGAACACTGAAGCTTTCTTT
>TRBV7-2|TRBJ1-2|TRBD1|.
CASSPIPGQGSYGYTF
TGTGCCAGCAGCCCTATACCGGGACAGGGGAGCTATGGCTACACCTTC
>TRBV12-3/TRBV12-4|TRBJ1-2|.|medium-sized
CASSPGYGYTF
TGTGCCAGTTCTCCGGGCTATGGCTACACCTTC
>TRBV19|TRBJ2-3|.|.
CASSMFQGVDTQYF
TGTGCCAGTAGTATGTTCCAAGGGGTGGATACGCAGTATTTT
>TRBV19|TRBJ1-1|.|once
CASSILVQGNTEAFF
TGTGCCAGTAGTATCCTTGTCCAGGGGAACACTGAAGCTTTCTTT
>TRBV3-1/TRBV3-2|TRBJ1-1|.|.
CASSHESEAFF
TGTGCCAGCAGCCACGAGAGCGAAGCTTTCTTT